What follows are 30 T cell receptor beta chains derived from one specimen sequenced in a study of blood T cell repertoires in COVID-19. The assay was immunoSEQ multiplex PCR, and TCRdb's table has in-frame clones only and misses some. Here the sample spans 75,000 to 80,000 clones, approximately 86% being singletons. Sequenced sample: peripheral blood. The origin of the receptors is a human donor in a cohort sampled during active COVID-19.

CDR3 in DNA: TGTGCCAGCAGTTTAGGGAAGGCAGGAGGAAGTGAAGCTTTCTTT. It codes for CASSLGKAGGSEAFF. The chain is built from TRBV28 and TRBJ1-1, with D unresolved. V was shortened by 2 bases and J by 7 bases, with 17 bases between the two germline ends. Germline V lookup: CDR1 MDHEN, CDR2 SYDVKM. The CDR3 has 15 amino acids.

This clone was recorded only once. V is TRBV18 and J is TRBJ2-5; D call uncertain. The CDR3 runs 13 residues. Trimming shortened V by 2 bases and J by 4 bases, and 8 bases separated the two germline ends. Germline values: CDR1 KGHSH, CDR2 LQKENI. The CDR3 here is CASSPRLLETQYF. As DNA, the CDR3 is TGTGCCAGCTCACCAAGACTCCTAGAGACCCAGTACTTC.

The CDR3 sequence is CASSQVTREKLFF. The CDR3 bases are TGCGCCAGCAGCCAAGTGACTCGGGAAAAACTGTTTTTT. V and J are TRBV4-1 and TRBJ1-4; D remains unclear. The germline V gene encodes CDR1 MGHRA and CDR2 YSYEKL. The CDR3 is 13 residues long. The ends were cut back, 1 base at V and 8 bases at J, with 8 bases in the middle.

This clone is a singleton in its sample. V usage is TRBV10-3 and J usage is TRBJ1-1, with TRBD1 identical over 7 bases. The CDR3 is 16 residues long. Germline V gives CDR1 ENHRY, CDR2 SYGVKD. The V and J ends lost 0 bases and 4 bases, in that order; junction bases with no gene match: 8. CDR3 nucleotides: TGTGCCATCAGTGAGTCCCTTGCAGACAGGGCCACTGAAGCTTTCTTT. Protein sequence: CAISESLADRATEAFF.

This clone appeared a single time. V gene TRBV7-9 combines with J gene TRBJ2-3, with TRBD2 identical over 9 bases. This CDR3 is built from 15 residues. J was trimmed by 4 bases and V by 5 bases; bases with no gene match: 7. Germline V gene sequence: CDR1 SEHNR, CDR2 FQNEAQ (reference sequence). The CDR3 DNA follows: TGTGCCAGCAGCCCCCCTCGCGGGAGGGCAGATACGCAGTATTTT. This sequence encodes CASSPPRGRADTQYF.

V and J are TRBV5-5 and TRBJ1-1, with D hard to call. Trimming took 2 bases from V and 3 from J, leaving 5 bases between them. Germline CDR1 and CDR2: SGHKS and YYEKEE (reference sequence). The length of the CDR3 is 12 residues. CDR3 nucleotide sequence: TGTGCCAGCAGCTTTTCCGACACTGAAGCTTTCTTT. This gives the protein CASSFSDTEAFF.

The chain employs TRBV14 and TRBJ2-7; 13 nucleotides match TRBD2. The CDR3 length is 18 residues. V lost 3 bases and J lost 6; bases outside the gene matches: 14. Germline lookup yields CDR1 SGHDN and CDR2 FVKESK. The CDR3 region has the DNA TGTGCCAGCAGCCATGGGGGACTAGCGGGAACCGCCCGCTTCGAGCAGTACTTC. Translated, it gives CASSHGGLAGTARFEQYF.

The chain uses TRBV27 and TRBJ1-6, with a tentative D call TRBD1 (6 bases). Trimming took 3 bases from V and 9 from J, leaving 12 bases between them. Germline CDR1 reads MNHEY; CDR2 reads SMNVEV (reference sequence). This CDR3 region has 14 residues. The CDR3 region is CASSLGGHGSPLHF. The CDR3 nucleotides are TGTGCCAGCAGTTTGGGGGGGCATGGTTCACCCCTCCACTTT.

This chain uses TRBV7-3 with TRBJ2-3, with D possibly matching TRBD1 (5 bases). CDR1 is SGHTA, CDR2 FQGTGA, per germline. This CDR3 contains 15 residues. The ends were cut back, 5 bases at V and 1 base at J, with 13 bases in the middle. CDR3 nucleotides: TGTGCCAGCAGCCCCCAGGGTATGGGCACAGATACGCAGTATTTT. Its protein is CASSPQGMGTDTQYF.

The chain employs TRBV7-3 and TRBJ2-3; TRBD2 aligns across 10 bases. Germline lookup yields CDR1 SGHTA and CDR2 FQGTGA. This CDR3 spans 17 amino acids. V trimming: 0 bases; J trimming: 0 bases; junction bases outside the gene matches: 3. The CDR3 reads CASSLTSSGGSTDTQYF. The CDR3 coding sequence is TGTGCCAGCAGCTTAACCTCTAGCGGGGGAAGCACAGATACGCAGTATTTT.

V is TRBV9 and J is TRBJ2-1; possible D gene TRBD2, 5 bases. Trimming removed 2 bases at V and 4 bases at J, with 13 bases between. Germline CDR1 SGDLS, CDR2 YYNGEE. The CDR3 is made up of 15 amino acids. The CDR3, as DNA: TGTGCCAGCAGCGTCTCCCCTAGCAATTACAATGAGCAGTTCTTC. It specifies CASSVSPSNYNEQFF. Full variable domain (outside the CDR3, taken from reference TRBV9 and TRBJ2-1): DSGVTQTPKHLITATGQRVTLRCSPRSGDLSVYWYQQSLDQGLQFLIQYYNGEERAKGNILERFSAQQFPDLHSELNLSSLELGDSALYFCASSVSPSNYNEQFFGPGTRLTVL.

V gene TRBV18 combines with J gene TRBJ2-3; 9 nucleotides align to TRBD2. V shed 3 bases and J 14 bases; nucleotides not matched to a gene: 9. The CDR3 covers 13 residues. Germline CDR1 is KGHSH and CDR2 is LQKENI. The CDR3 DNA sequence: TGTGCCAGCTCACCGGAGACTAGCGGTAATTTGTATTTT. Amino acids: CASSPETSGNLYF.

The J gene is TRBJ2-5, the V gene TRBV5-1; D is perhaps TRBD2 (5 bases). The length of the CDR3 is 14 residues. The V end lost 5 bases, the J end lost 5 bases, and 16 bases lay between the germline ends. Looked up from germline, CDR1 is SGHRS and CDR2 is YFSETQ. This chain's CDR3 is CASRWTSQRETQYF. CDR3 DNA sequence: TGCGCCAGCAGGTGGACTTCCCAGCGGGAGACCCAGTACTTC.

V and J are TRBV9 and TRBJ2-2, with a possible D match to TRBD2 (6 bases). The CDR3 loop spans 15 amino acids. Germline CDR1 is SGDLS and CDR2 is YYNGEE. Trimming removed 3 bases from V and 4 bases from J, with 13 bases in between. The CDR3 coding sequence is TGTGCCAGCAGCGGTAGCGGAGTGGGCACCGGGGAGCTGTTTTTT. Residues: CASSGSGVGTGELFF.

J is TRBJ1-3 and V is TRBV6-6, with 9 bases matching TRBD1. Germline CDR1 is MNHNY and CDR2 is SVGAGI (reference sequence). V was clipped by 5 bases and J by 4 bases; unmatched bases: 3. This CDR3 has 14 amino acids. The CDR3 reads CASSGTGSGNTIYF. CDR3 bases: TGTGCCAGCAGTGGGACAGGGTCGGGAAACACCATATATTTT.

The chain employs TRBV11-2 and TRBJ2-3; TRBD2 matches 8 bases. CDR1 is SGHAT and CDR2 is FQNNGV in the germline V gene. V shed 2 bases, J shed 4 bases, and the junction held 5 bases outside the gene matches. This CDR3 spans 15 amino acids. The DNA for the CDR3 is TGTGCCAGCAGCTTACGAGCGGGAGCAGCAGATACGCAGTATTTT. It specifies CASSLRAGAADTQYF. Full variable domain (rest looked up from reference TRBV11-2 and TRBJ2-3): EAGVAQSPRYKIIEKRQSVAFWCNPISGHATLYWYQQILGQGPKLLIQFQNNGVVDDSQLPKDRFSAERLKGVDSTLKIQPAKLEDSAVYLCASSLRAGAADTQYFGPGTRLTVL.

The V and J genes are TRBV30 and TRBJ1-3; D perhaps matches TRBD1 (6 bases). Germline lookup yields CDR1 GTSNPN and CDR2 SVGIG (reference sequence). CDR3 size: 14 residues. Trimming removed 2 bases from V and 3 bases from J, with 11 bases in between. The CDR3 loop is CAWSYRVNGNTIYF. The DNA for the CDR3 is TGTGCCTGGAGTTACAGGGTGAATGGAAACACCATATATTTT. The whole variable domain, remainder taken from reference TRBV30 and TRBJ1-3, is SQTIHQWPATLVQPVGSPLSLECTVEGTSNPNLYWYRQAAGRGLQLLFYSVGIGQISSEVPQNLSASRPQDRQFILSSKKLLLSDSGFYLCAWSYRVNGNTIYFGEGSWLTVV.

This clone was picked up a small number of times. This chain joins TRBV14 and TRBJ1-2, with D unclear. The CDR3 contains 14 residues. Trimming stripped 4 bases from V and 4 bases from J, with 13 bases between. Per the germline V gene, CDR1 is SGHDN and CDR2 is FVKESK. The CDR3 bases are TGTGCCAGCAGCCCCGGACTGATCCTCTATGGCTACACCTTC. This codes for CASSPGLILYGYTF.

The rearrangement uses TRBV7-2 and TRBJ2-7; TRBD2 matches at 8 bases. With V trimmed by 4 bases and J by 5 bases, 10 bases remained unmatched. Germline V gene lookup returns CDR1 SGHTA and CDR2 FQGNSA. CDR3 length: 15 amino acids. CDR3 protein: CASSSDGLATDEQYF. Written as DNA, the CDR3 is TGTGCCAGCAGCTCCGATGGACTAGCAACGGACGAGCAGTACTTC. Based on the CDR3 plus reference TRBV7-2 and TRBJ2-7, the full variable domain is GAGVSQSPSNKVTEKGKDVELRCDPISGHTALYWYRQSLGQGLEFLIYFQGNSAPDKSGLPSDRFSAERTGGSVSTLTIQRTQQEDSAVYLCASSSDGLATDEQYFGPGTRLTVT.

The CDR3: CATSDVGLAGDEQFF. The CDR3 coding sequence is TGTGCCACCAGTGATGTCGGACTAGCGGGGGATGAGCAGTTCTTC. The chain has TRBV24-1 and TRBJ2-1; 13 bases line up with TRBD2. The J segment lost 8 bases and the V segment lost 3 bases, leaving 3 bases of the junction unmatched. This CDR3 region has 15 residues. CDR1 is KGHDR, CDR2 SFDVKD, per germline.

The chain has TRBV6-5 and TRBJ2-7; tentative D call: TRBD1 (6 bases). This CDR3 has 13 residues. The V end lost 5 bases, the J end lost 4 bases, and 12 bases lay between the germline ends. Germline V gene data show CDR1 as MNHEY and CDR2 as SVGAGI. CDR3 residues: CASSRGHSYEQYF. The CDR3 bases are TGTGCCAGCAGTAGGGGACATTCATACGAGCAGTACTTC.

The V call is TRBV25-1, the J call TRBJ2-2; D possibly corresponds to TRBD2 (5 bases). V lost 4 bases, J lost 6 bases, and 6 bases lay in between. Looked up from germline, CDR1 is MGHDK and CDR2 is SYGVNS. The CDR3 runs 12 residues. As DNA, the CDR3 is TGTGCCAGCAGTGCCGGGGCCGGGGAGCTGTTTTTT. Amino acid sequence: CASSAGAGELFF.

This clone was counted between two and nine times. The chain couples TRBV11-2 to TRBJ2-7; 12 bases agree with TRBD1. The CDR3 consists of 16 residues. V lost 6 bases, J lost 2 bases, and 8 bases stayed unmatched. CDR1 and CDR2 from the germline V gene are SGHAT and FQNNGV. CDR3 in amino acids: CASSLAGTGGPYEQYF. CDR3 in DNA: TGTGCCAGCAGTCTCGCCGGGACAGGGGGCCCCTACGAGCAGTACTTC. The full variable domain, completed using reference TRBV11-2 and TRBJ2-7, is EAGVAQSPRYKIIEKRQSVAFWCNPISGHATLYWYQQILGQGPKLLIQFQNNGVVDDSQLPKDRFSAERLKGVDSTLKIQPAKLEDSAVYLCASSLAGTGGPYEQYFGPGTRLTVT.

This clone was detected only once. The V and J genes are TRBV6-6 and TRBJ1-1; D gene uncertain. This CDR3 region has 12 residues. The germline V gene encodes CDR1 MNHNY and CDR2 SVGAGI (reference sequence). V lost 2 bases and J 7 bases, leaving 8 bases between the germline ends. The CDR3 coding sequence is TGTGCCAGCAGTTACGTAGAGGGTGAAGCTTTCTTT. Translated, it gives CASSYVEGEAFF.

J is TRBJ2-1 and V is TRBV7-3, with 9 bases that match TRBD2. The CDR3 spans 15 residues. Germline values: CDR1 SGHTA, CDR2 FQGTGA. J lost 7 bases, V lost 1 base, and 5 bases had no gene match. CDR3 nucleotides: TGTGCCAGCAGCTTAAATGGTCTAGCGGGGAATGAGCAGTTCTTC. This sequence encodes CASSLNGLAGNEQFF.

The V gene is TRBV7-9, the J gene TRBJ2-1; no firm D call. The CDR3 has 14 amino acids. Germline V gene lookup returns CDR1 SEHNR and CDR2 FQNEAQ (reference sequence). The V gene lost 5 bases and the J gene lost 8 bases, with 16 bases spanning the gap. For the CDR3, the DNA is TGTGCCAGCAGCCCCCGGGTGGTAGGAGATGAGCAGTTCTTC. It codes for CASSPRVVGDEQFF.

The chain carries TRBV2 and TRBJ2-7, with 8 bases lining up with TRBD1. The CDR3 is made up of 12 amino acids. The germline CDR1 and CDR2 sequences are SNHLY and FYNNEI. J was trimmed by 7 bases and V by 8 bases; bases with no gene match: 7. The CDR3 spells CASGRGQGEQYF. DNA of the CDR3: TGTGCCAGCGGCAGGGGGCAAGGTGAGCAGTACTTC.

The rearrangement links TRBV19 to TRBJ2-5; TRBD2 agrees at 7 bases. Losses at the gene ends were 4 bases for V and 9 bases for J; bases not matched to a gene: 5. Germline V gene sequence: CDR1 LNHDA, CDR2 SQIVND (reference sequence). The length of the CDR3 is 12 residues. The CDR3 is CASSTTGGSQYF. For the CDR3, the DNA is TGTGCCAGTAGTACCACCGGGGGGTCCCAGTACTTC.

The genes are TRBV5-1 and TRBJ2-5, with D perhaps TRBD2 (5 bases). V was shortened by 4 bases and J by 2 bases, with 21 bases between the two germline ends. The CDR3 consists of 17 residues. The germline gives CDR1 SGHRS, CDR2 YFSETQ. The CDR3 loop is CASSPGLIGDMQETQYF. The CDR3 nucleotides read TGCGCCAGCAGCCCGGGGTTGATTGGAGACATGCAAGAGACCCAGTACTTC. Full variable domain (rest looked up from reference TRBV5-1 and TRBJ2-5): KAGVTQTPRYLIKTRGQQVTLSCSPISGHRSVSWYQQTPGQGLQFLFEYFSETQRNKGNFPGRFSGRQFSNSRSEMNVSTLELGDSALYLCASSPGLIGDMQETQYFGPGTRLLVL.

CDR3 loop: CASSPLTGGSNQPQHF. The DNA for the CDR3 is TGTGCCAGTAGTCCCTTGACAGGGGGGAGCAATCAGCCCCAGCATTTT. The J gene is TRBJ1-5, the V gene TRBV19, with 9 bases that match TRBD1. Germline CDR1 reads LNHDA; CDR2 reads SQIVND (reference sequence). After removal of 5 bases from V and 1 base from J, the junction contained 6 bases not matched to a gene. This CDR3 has 16 residues.